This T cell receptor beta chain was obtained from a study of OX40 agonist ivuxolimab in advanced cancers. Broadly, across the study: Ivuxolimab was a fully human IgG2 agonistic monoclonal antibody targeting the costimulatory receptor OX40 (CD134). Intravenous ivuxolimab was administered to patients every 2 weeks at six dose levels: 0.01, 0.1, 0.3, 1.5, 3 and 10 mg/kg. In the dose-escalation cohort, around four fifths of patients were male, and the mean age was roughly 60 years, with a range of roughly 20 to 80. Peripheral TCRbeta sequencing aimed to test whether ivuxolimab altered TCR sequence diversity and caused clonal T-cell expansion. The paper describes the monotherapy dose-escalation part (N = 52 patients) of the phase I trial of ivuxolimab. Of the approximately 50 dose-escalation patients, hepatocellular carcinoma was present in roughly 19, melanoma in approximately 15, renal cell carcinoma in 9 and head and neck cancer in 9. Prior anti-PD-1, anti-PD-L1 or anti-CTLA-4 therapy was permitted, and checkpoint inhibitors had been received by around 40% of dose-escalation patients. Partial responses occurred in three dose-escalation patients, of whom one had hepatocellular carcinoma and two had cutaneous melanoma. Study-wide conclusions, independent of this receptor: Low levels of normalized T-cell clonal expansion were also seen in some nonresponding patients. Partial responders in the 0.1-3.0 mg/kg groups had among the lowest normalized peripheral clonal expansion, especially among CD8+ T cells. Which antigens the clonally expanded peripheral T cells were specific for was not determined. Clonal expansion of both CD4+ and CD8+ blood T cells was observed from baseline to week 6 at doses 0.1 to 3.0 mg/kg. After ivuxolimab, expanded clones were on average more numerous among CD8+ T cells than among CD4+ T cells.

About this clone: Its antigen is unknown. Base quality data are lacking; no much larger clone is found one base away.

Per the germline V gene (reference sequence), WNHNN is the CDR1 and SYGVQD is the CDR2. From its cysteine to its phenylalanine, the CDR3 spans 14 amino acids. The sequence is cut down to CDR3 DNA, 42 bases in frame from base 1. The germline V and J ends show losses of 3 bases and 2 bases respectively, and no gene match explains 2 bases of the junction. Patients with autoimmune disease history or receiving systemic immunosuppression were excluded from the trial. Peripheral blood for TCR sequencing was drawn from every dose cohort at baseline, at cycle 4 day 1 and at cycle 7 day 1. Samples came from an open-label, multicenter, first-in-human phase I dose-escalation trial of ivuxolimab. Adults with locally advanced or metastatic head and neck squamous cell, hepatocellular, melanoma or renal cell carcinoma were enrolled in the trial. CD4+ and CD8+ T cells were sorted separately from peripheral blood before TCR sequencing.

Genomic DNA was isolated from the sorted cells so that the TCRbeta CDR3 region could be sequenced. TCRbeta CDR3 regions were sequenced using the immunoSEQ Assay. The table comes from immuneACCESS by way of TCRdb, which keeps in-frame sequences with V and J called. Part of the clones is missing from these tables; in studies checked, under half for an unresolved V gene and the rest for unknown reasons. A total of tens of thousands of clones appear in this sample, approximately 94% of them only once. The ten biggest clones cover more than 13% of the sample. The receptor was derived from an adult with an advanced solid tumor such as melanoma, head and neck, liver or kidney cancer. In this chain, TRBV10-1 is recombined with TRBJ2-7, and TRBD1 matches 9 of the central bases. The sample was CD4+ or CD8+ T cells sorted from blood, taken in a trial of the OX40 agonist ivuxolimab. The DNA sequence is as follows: TGCGCCAGCAGTGAAAGACAGGGGGCCTACGAGCAGTACTTC. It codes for CASSERQGAYEQYF.